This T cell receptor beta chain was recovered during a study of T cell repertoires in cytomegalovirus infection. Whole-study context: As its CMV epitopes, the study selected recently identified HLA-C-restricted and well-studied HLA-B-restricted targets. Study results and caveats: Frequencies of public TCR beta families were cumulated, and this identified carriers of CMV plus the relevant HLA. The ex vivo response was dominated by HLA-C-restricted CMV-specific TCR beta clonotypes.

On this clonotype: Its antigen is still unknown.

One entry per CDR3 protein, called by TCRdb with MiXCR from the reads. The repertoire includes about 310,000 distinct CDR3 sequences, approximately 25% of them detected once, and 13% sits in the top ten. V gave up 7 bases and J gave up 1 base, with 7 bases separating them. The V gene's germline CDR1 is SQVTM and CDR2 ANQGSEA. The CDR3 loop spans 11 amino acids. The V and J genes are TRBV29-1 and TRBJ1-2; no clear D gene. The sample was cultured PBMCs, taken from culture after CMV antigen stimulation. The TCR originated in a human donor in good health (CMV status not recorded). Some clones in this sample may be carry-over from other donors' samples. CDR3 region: CSGSGNYGYTF. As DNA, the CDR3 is TGCAGCGGATCGGGTAACTATGGCTACACCTTC. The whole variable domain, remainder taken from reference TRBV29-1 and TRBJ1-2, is SAVISQKPSRDICQRGTSLTIQCQVDSQVTMMFWYRQQPGQSLTLIATANQGSEATYESGFVIDKFPISRPNLTFSTLTVSNMSPEDSSIYLCSGSGNYGYTFGSGTRLTVV.